This T cell receptor beta chain came from a study of beta chain features in type 1 diabetes. Study-wide background: Researchers looked at 95 million to 140 million sorted cells across all samples. Study-level results: Using cDNA template may skew counts toward highly expressing activated cells. Within each of all four CD4+ subsets, Type 1 diabetes patients had TCRB CDR3s that were moderately but significantly shorter.

Blood was collected once per donor into heparin, averaging around 120 mL. Points on this clone: What it binds is unknown.

The CDR3 has 14 amino acids. Germline CDR1 reads SGHDN; CDR2 reads FVKESK. Expressed TCRB transcripts were sequenced because the isolated RNA had all been reverse transcribed beforehand. Libraries were prepared by immunoSEQ multiplex PCR; TCRdb keeps only in-frame clonotypes and omits some of them. The sample has some 700,000 clones; roughly 13% are singletons. The sequence was collected from a young man with type 1 diabetes. The V and J genes are TRBV14 and TRBJ2-7; D perhaps matches TRBD1 (7 bases). The tail of the sequence fits TRBJ2-5 better, so the J call may be wrong. Source material: naive CD4+ T cells from blood. This CDR3 is CASSQFRGDETQYF. DNA of the CDR3: TGTGCCAGCAGCCAATTCAGGGGGGACGAGACCCAGTACTTC.